One sample yielded the 20 T cell receptor delta chains listed below, sequenced in a study of γδ T cells in repeated Plasmodium falciparum infection (dated by TCRdb to about 2021). For bulk TCR repertoire analysis, Vgamma9/Vdelta2+ and Vdelta2-negative gammadelta T cell populations were isolated by flow sorting from peripheral blood mononuclear cells. Library construction relied on multiplex PCR. TCRdb shows the sequencer as Illumina MiSeq. Public reads were reanalyzed in TCRdb with CATT, and rows carrying the same DNA were merged afterwards. The sample profile shows around 82,000 delta-chain clones; over 1.1% of them were found once. The ten largest clones capture around 8.3% of the sample. Specimen: gamma-delta T cells from blood. These receptors originate from a pool of human donors (malaria-infected and uninfected, not separated).

At least ten counts were recorded for this clone. The rearrangement uses TRDV1 and TRDJ1; 9 bases are a match to TRDD2. Germline loops: CDR1 TSWWSYY, CDR2 QGS. V was pared by 4 bases and J by 2 bases, with 5 bases of the junction left unmatched. The CDR3 runs to 15 residues. The CDR3 spells CALGGPFLRTDKLIF. CDR3 nucleotides: TGTGCTCTTGGGGGACCCTTCCTACGTACCGATAAACTCATCTTT.

Only a few counts were recorded for this clone. A far larger clone is one nucleotide away, so this likely arose from a read error. Other DNA sequences in the sample encode the same CDR3. The chain recombines TRDV2 with TRDJ1; 8 nucleotides agree with TRDD3. No J segment appears in TCRdb, so it was assigned here by matching the sequence to germline. Germline V gene data show CDR1 as GEAIGNYY and CDR2 as EKD. The V gene end was trimmed by 3 bases and the J gene end by 0 bases; junction bases not matched to a gene: 5. This CDR3 has 15 residues. The CDR3 protein is CACDVLGVYTDKLIF. The CDR3 DNA sequence: TGTGCCTGTGACGTACTGGGGGTCTACACCGATAAACTCATCTTT.

A few counts support this clone. One base separates it from a far larger clone, so it is likely a read error. The same CDR3 arises from other DNA sequences in this sample as well. The chain has TRDV1 and TRDJ1, with 12 bases identical to TRDD3. This CDR3 contains 25 residues. The germline CDR1 and CDR2 sequences are TSWWSYY and QGS. The CDR3 here is CALDSLQSTGGYSNAKKPYTDKLIF. In nucleotides, the CDR3 is TGTGCTCTTGATTCCCTACAATCTACTGGGGGATACTCCAACGCCAAAAAACCGTACACCGATAAGCTCATCTTT.

In this sample, this clone turned up many times. TCRdb shows a much larger clone's protein in place of this DNA's translation, and the two differ at residue 17, likely through a read error; the protein shown is translated from the DNA. V gene assignment gives TRDV2, but the J gene was left uncalled; TRDD3 was called by the table and not checked on the DNA. Germline values: CDR1 GEAIGNYY, CDR2 EKD. CDR3 size: 19 residues. CDR3 nucleotide sequence: TGTGCCTGTGACATACTGGGGGATGCCCTCTCCTGGGACACCCGACAGGTGTTTTTC. This sequence encodes CACDILGDALSWDTRQVFF.

This clone has a handful of counts. TCRdb has a much larger clone's protein, which differs at residue 20 from the translation of this DNA, likely because of a read error; what is shown is the protein translated from the DNA. The gene calls are TRAV14/DV4 and TRDJ1; 8 bases are shared with TRDD3. Looked up from germline, CDR1 is TSDPSYG and CDR2 is QGSYDQQN (reference sequence). The CDR3 runs 22 residues. CDR3 in DNA: TGTGCAATGAGAGAGGGAGTCTCCTACCCCTACTGGGGGTTACCCTACACCGATAAACCCATCTTT. This gives the protein CAMREGVSYPYWGLPYTDKPIF.

Comment on this clone: The protein given by TCRdb reflects a much larger clone and differs at residue 15 from this DNA's translation, likely from a read error; the protein shown is the DNA's translation. This chain links TRDV1 with TRDJ3; 7 bases fit TRDD3. CDR1 is TSWWSYY, CDR2 QGS, per germline. This CDR3 spans 24 amino acids. Trimming at V came to 1 base and at J to 0 bases, leaving 21 bases not matched to a gene. CDR3 loop: CALGERTTQRVLGAGSWDTRQMFF. DNA of the CDR3: TGTGCTCTTGGGGAACGAACCACCCAGCGTGTGCTGGGGGCCGGCTCCTGGGACACCCGACAGATGTTTTTC.

The sample holds many counts of this clone. One base separates it from a far larger clone, so it is likely a read error. Other DNA sequences in the same sample also yield this CDR3. This rearrangement joins TRDV1 to TRDJ1, with 13 bases aligning to TRDD3. Assignment of the J gene here rests on matching the DNA to germline, because TCRdb gives none. Germline V gene lookup returns CDR1 TSWWSYY and CDR2 QGS. This CDR3 has 23 amino acids. J was trimmed by 0 bases and V by 2 bases; bases with no gene match: 21. The CDR3 region is CALGERGMTFTGGYAVYTDKLIF. The CDR3 DNA reads as TGTGCTCTTGGGGAAAGGGGCATGACCTTCACTGGGGGATACGCGGTGTACACCGATAAACTCATCTTT.

As regards this clone: TCRdb pairs this DNA with a much larger clone's protein that differs at residue 15, likely a read error; the protein shown was translated from the DNA. This chain uses TRDV3 with TRDJ1, with D hard to call. TCRdb is silent on the J gene; assignment here came from matching the DNA to germline. The CDR3 spans 19 residues. Germline V gene lookup returns CDR1 TVYSNPD and CDR2 GDNSRS (reference sequence). The CDR3 protein is CAFTARSNGGLDYTYKLIF. The CDR3 bases are TGTGCCTTTACAGCTCGGTCCAACGGAGGGTTGGACTACACCTATAAACTCATCTTT.

This clone appeared a few times. A far larger clone is off by one base, so a read error is likely. The same CDR3 can be traced to other DNA sequences in this sample. The J gene is TRDJ3, the V gene TRDV2, with TRDD3 identical over 11 bases. The J gene, missing from TCRdb, was assigned here through DNA to germline matching. The germline CDR1 and CDR2 sequences are GEAIGNYY and EKD. The V segment lost 0 bases and the J segment 3 bases; nucleotides outside the gene matches: 6. This CDR3 has 19 amino acids. The CDR3 nucleotides are TGTGCCTGTGACACCGTGGGGACTGGGGGATACTGGGACACCCGACAGATGTTTTTC. Translation gives CACDTVGTGGYWDTRQMFF.

This clone was observed a few times. TCRdb's protein, taken from a much larger clone, differs from this DNA's translation at residue 15, likely owing to a read error; the protein displayed comes from the DNA. The V call is TRDV1, the J call TRDJ1; 9 nucleotides match TRDD2. The V gene end was trimmed by 0 bases and the J gene end by 0 bases; junction bases not matched to a gene: 29. Germline loops: CDR1 TSWWSYY, CDR2 QGS. The CDR3 sequence is 25 residues long. This chain's CDR3 is CALGELPIKGAFLRPRGVYTDKLIF. CDR3 coding DNA: TGTGCTCTTGGGGAACTTCCCATTAAAGGGGCCTTCCTACGTCCAAGGGGAGTCTACACCGATAAACTCATCTTT.

The chain links TRDV1 to TRDJ1; 12 nucleotides agree with TRDD3. TCRdb supplies no J gene; here it was assigned by aligning the nucleotide sequence to germline. J lost 3 bases, V lost 0 bases, and 20 bases had no gene match. This CDR3 is 22 amino acids long. Germline V gene lookup returns CDR1 TSWWSYY and CDR2 QGS. The CDR3 DNA is TGTGCTCTTGGGGAACTGGAGCTTCCTGCACTGGGGGATACCTCTTCGGCCGATAAACTCATCTTT. Encoded protein: CALGELELPALGDTSSADKLIF.

CDR3 residues: CACDTGEGYANCQYTDKLIF. As DNA, the CDR3 is TGTGCCTGTGACACCGGTGAGGGATACGCGAACTGCCAGTACACCGATAAACTCATCTTT. The chain links TRDV2 to TRDJ1; 8 bases are a match to TRDD3. As TCRdb names no J gene, one was assigned here on the basis of a DNA match to germline. CDR3 length equals 20 residues. Germline CDR1 reads GEAIGNYY; CDR2 reads EKD. V lost 0 bases to trimming and J lost 0 bases; unmatched junction nucleotides: 17.

In its sample, this clone was seen a few times. With only one base between it and a far larger clone, this is likely a read error. Other nucleotide sequences from this sample produce the same CDR3. V usage is TRDV1 and J usage is TRDJ1, with 9 positions matching TRDD3. TCRdb does not report a J gene; here it was assigned by matching the DNA to germline references. CDR3 length equals 20 residues. The V gene's germline CDR1 is TSWWSYY and CDR2 QGS. CDR3 DNA sequence: TGTGCTCTTGGGGAAACCCGGTATTGGGGGATATATTCCCATACCGACAAACTCATCTTT. Its protein product is CALGETRYWGIYSHTDKLIF.

This clone has a handful of counts. A clone one base away is much larger, so this may be a read error. This sample also contains other DNA sequences that code for the same CDR3. The chain couples TRDV1 to TRDJ1, with D perhaps given as TRDD2 or TRDD3 (6 bases each). The germline gives CDR1 TSWWSYY, CDR2 QGS. V was cut by 3 bases and J by 3 bases, with 38 bases left in between. The CDR3 spans 23 residues. This chain's CDR3 is CALGDCHLPYKGIPKRRPDKLIF. The CDR3 coding sequence is TGTGCTCTTGGGGACTGCCATCTTCCTTATAAGGGGATTCCGAAGCGGCGACCCGATAAACTCATCTTT.

The sample holds a few counts of this clone. The protein given by TCRdb reflects a much larger clone and differs at residue 12 from this DNA's translation, likely from a read error; the protein shown is the DNA's translation. The V gene reported is TRDV1; the J gene is uncalled; the table assigns TRDD3, which was not confirmed against the DNA. CDR1 TSWWSYY and CDR2 QGS come from the germline V gene. CDR3 length: 13 residues. CDR3: CALGEVIHDKLTF. The CDR3, as DNA: TGTGCTCTTGGGGAAGTAATTCACGATAAACTCACCTTT.

There are many counts of this clone. Other DNA sequences in the sample encode the same CDR3. The rearrangement links TRDV1 to TRDJ1; perhaps TRDD2 as D (6 bases). Deletions cut 2 bases from V and 7 bases from J, with 32 bases between. Germline loops: CDR1 TSWWSYY, CDR2 QGS. The CDR3 contains 20 residues. The CDR3 bases are TGTGCTCTTGGGGAAAAATTCATGTCCTACCCCTACTCGTTTGGGGCTAAACTCATCTTT. Translated, it gives CALGEKFMSYPYSFGAKLIF.

The sample holds many counts of this clone. TCRdb pairs this DNA with a much larger clone's protein that differs at residue 15, likely a read error; the protein shown was translated from the DNA. For the CDR3, the DNA is TGTGCCTGTGACACATTGCGTGGGGGACACCCTTTCGAGCCCGGTAAACTCATCTTT. Residues: CACDTLRGGHPFEPGKLIF. The chain combines TRDV2 with TRDJ1; the match to TRDD3 covers 7 bases. The CDR3 is 19 residues long. Germline CDR1 GEAIGNYY, CDR2 EKD. The J segment lost 7 bases and the V segment lost 1 base, leaving 23 bases of the junction unmatched.

By proportion, this clone is medium-sized. This sample also contains other DNA sequences that code for the same CDR3. This chain links TRDV1 with TRDJ1; 13 bases are a match to TRDD3. Germline loops: CDR1 TSWWSYY, CDR2 QGS. With 9 bases clipped from V and 5 bases from J, the junction kept 27 bases outside the gene matches. The CDR3 sequence is 21 residues long. DNA of the CDR3: TGTGCTCTGCGGGTCCTTCCTACGATAGTAACTGGGGGATACGCAACTGATAAACTCATCTTT. Protein: CALRVLPTIVTGGYATDKLIF.

This clone showed up many times. V and J are TRDV1 and TRDJ1; weak D call: TRDD2 (5 bases). V was trimmed by 2 bases and J by 0 bases, leaving 25 bases between them. This CDR3 has 20 amino acids. From germline, CDR1 is TSWWSYY and CDR2 QGS. Here the CDR3 DNA reads TGTGCTCTTGGGGAAGCTTTTAAACCCCTTCGGTGGGTTTACACCGATAAACTCATCTTT. Its protein product is CALGEAFKPLRWVYTDKLIF.

This clone was detected a few times. TCRdb's protein, taken from a much larger clone, differs from this DNA's translation at residue 19, likely owing to a read error; the protein displayed comes from the DNA. The V segment is TRDV2, and no J call was made; no check of the table's D call, TRDD3, against the DNA was made. CDR1 is GEAIGNYY, CDR2 EKD, per germline. There are 21 residues in the CDR3. CDR3 in amino acids: CACDTGGSSGRTGIRTDKPIF. CDR3 sequence (DNA): TGTGCCTGTGACACCGGGGGATCTTCGGGGCGTACTGGGATCCGAACCGATAAACCCATCTTT.